This T cell receptor (beta chain) was identified during a study of PD-1 blockade in mismatch repair-deficient tumors. Points from the study as a whole: Rapid post-treatment expansion, then contraction, generally preceding radiologic response, marked tumor-resident clones.

All patients were mismatch repair deficient, assessed by either PCR or immunohistochemistry. TCR sequencing covered a few patients who responded to pembrolizumab. About this clone itself: Its target is unknown.

Only in-frame clones appear in the TCRdb table, and some are missing; sequencing was by immunoSEQ multiplex PCR. The sample holds about 110,000 clones; 60% to 85% are singletons and the top ten take about 5.1%. Trimming stripped 3 bases from V and 2 bases from J, with 15 bases between. CDR1 SGHRS and CDR2 YFSETQ come from the germline V gene. This CDR3 contains 15 residues. The TCR comes from an adult with mismatch repair-deficient cancer. Sequenced here: peripheral blood, sampled about 13 months after starting pembrolizumab. The chain is built from TRBV5-1 and TRBJ2-7; either TRBD1 or TRBD2 may fit D (6 bases each). In DNA, the CDR3 is TGCGCCAGCAGCTGGGCCCTGGGGGGCACCTACGAGCAGTACTTC. Its protein is CASSWALGGTYEQYF.